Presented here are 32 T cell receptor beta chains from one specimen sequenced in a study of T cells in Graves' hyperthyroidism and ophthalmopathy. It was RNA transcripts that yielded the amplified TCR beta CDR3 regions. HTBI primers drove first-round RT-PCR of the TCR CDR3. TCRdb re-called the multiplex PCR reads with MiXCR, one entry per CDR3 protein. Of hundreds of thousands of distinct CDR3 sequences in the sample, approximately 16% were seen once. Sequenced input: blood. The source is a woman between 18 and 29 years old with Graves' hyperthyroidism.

The CDR3 nucleotides read TGTGCCAGCAGCTTGGACAGGGAAAACGAAAAACTGTTTTTT. As protein: CASSLDRENEKLFF. V is TRBV5-6 and J is TRBJ1-4; weak D call: TRBD1 (6 bases). The CDR3 is 14 residues long. Trimming cost V 0 bases and J 8 bases, with 11 bases left between them. Germline V lookup: CDR1 SGHDT, CDR2 YYEEEE.

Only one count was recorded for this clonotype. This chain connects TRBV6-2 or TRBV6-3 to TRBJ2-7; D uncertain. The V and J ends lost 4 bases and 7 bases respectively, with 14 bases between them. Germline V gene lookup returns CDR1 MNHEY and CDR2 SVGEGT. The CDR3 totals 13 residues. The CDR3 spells CASSFYGPGEQYF. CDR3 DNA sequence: TGTGCCAGCAGTTTCTATGGCCCCGGAGAGCAGTACTTC.

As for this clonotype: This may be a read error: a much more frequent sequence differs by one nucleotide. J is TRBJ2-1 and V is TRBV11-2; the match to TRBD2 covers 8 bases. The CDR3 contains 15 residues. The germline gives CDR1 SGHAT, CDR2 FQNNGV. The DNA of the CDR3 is TGTGCCAGCAGCTTAGTCGGGAGGGCCGTCAATGATCAGTTCTTC. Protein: CASSLVGRAVNDQFF.

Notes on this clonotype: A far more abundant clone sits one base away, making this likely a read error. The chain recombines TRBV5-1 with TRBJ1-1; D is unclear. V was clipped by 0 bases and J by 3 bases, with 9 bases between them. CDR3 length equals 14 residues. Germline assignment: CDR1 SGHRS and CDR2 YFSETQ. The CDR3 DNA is TGCGCCAGCAGCTTGGGGCCCGGGTACACTGAAGCTTTCTTT. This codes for CASSLGPGYTEAFF.

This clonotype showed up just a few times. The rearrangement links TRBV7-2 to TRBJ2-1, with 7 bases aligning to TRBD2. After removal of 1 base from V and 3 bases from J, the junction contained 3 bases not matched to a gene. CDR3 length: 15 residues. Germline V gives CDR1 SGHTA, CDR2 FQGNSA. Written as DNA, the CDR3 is TGTGCCAGCAGCTTAGAAGCGGGACGCTACAATGAGCAGTTCTTC. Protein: CASSLEAGRYNEQFF.

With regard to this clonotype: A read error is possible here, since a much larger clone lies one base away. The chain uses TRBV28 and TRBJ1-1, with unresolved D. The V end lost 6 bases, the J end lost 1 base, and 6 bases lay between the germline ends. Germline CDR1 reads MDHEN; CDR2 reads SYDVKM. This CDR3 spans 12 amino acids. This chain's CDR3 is CASRYGNTEAFF. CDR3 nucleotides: TGTGCCAGCAGGTACGGGAACACTGAAGCTTTCTTT.

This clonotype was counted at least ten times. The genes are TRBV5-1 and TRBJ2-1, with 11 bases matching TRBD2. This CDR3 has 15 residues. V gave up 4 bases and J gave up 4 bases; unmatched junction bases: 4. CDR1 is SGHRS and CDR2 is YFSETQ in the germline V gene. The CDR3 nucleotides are TGCGCCAGCAGCGTGACTAGCGGGAAGTACAATGAGCAGTTCTTC. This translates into CASSVTSGKYNEQFF.

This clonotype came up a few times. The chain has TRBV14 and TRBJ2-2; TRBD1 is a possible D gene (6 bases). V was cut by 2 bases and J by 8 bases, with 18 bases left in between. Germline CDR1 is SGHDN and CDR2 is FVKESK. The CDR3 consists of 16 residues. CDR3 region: CASSQNGQFAAGELFF. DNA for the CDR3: TGTGCCAGCAGCCAAAATGGACAGTTTGCGGCAGGGGAGCTGTTTTTT. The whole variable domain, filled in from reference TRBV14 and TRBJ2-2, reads EAGVTQFPSHSVIEKGQTVTLRCDPISGHDNLYWYRRVMGKEIKFLLHFVKESKQDESGMPNNRFLAERTGGTYSTLKVQPAELEDSGVYFCASSQNGQFAAGELFFGEGSRLTVL.

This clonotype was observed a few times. Here the CDR3 reads CASSSTTEGRKMNTEAFF. The CDR3 bases are TGTGCCAGCAGCTCCACGACCGAGGGGCGGAAAATGAACACTGAAGCTTTCTTT. This sequence joins TRBV11-2 and TRBJ1-1; perhaps TRBD1 as D (5 bases). V dropped 4 bases and J dropped 0 bases, with 21 bases sitting between them. Germline V lookup: CDR1 SGHAT, CDR2 FQNNGV. This CDR3 comprises 18 residues.

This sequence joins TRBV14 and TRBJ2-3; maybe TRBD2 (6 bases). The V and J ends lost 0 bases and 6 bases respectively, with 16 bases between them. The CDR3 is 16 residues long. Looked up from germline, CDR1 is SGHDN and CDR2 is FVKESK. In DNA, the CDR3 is TGTGCCAGCAGCCAAGATTATAGGAGGACTACCGATACGCAGTATTTT. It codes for CASSQDYRRTTDTQYF.

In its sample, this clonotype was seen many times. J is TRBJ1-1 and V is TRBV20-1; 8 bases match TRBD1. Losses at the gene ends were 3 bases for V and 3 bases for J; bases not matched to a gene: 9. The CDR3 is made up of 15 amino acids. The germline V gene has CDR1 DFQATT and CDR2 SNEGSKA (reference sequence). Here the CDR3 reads CSASRQGRSDTEAFF. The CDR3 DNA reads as TGCAGTGCTAGCAGACAGGGGAGGTCGGACACTGAAGCTTTCTTT.

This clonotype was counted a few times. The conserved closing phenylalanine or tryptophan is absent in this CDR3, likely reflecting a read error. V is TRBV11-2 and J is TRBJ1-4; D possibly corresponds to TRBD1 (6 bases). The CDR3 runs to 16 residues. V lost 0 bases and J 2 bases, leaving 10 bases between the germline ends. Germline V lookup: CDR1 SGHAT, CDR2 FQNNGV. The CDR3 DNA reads TGTGCCAGCAGCTTAGAGGGGGCAGGGACTAATGAAAAACTGTTTCTT. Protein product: CASSLEGAGTNEKLFL.

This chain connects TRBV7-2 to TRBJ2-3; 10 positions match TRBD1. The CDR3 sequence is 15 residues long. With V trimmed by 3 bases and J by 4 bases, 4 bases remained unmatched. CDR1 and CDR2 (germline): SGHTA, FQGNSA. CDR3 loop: CASSFAGTGADTQYF. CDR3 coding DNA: TGTGCCAGCAGCTTCGCCGGGACAGGGGCAGATACGCAGTATTTT.

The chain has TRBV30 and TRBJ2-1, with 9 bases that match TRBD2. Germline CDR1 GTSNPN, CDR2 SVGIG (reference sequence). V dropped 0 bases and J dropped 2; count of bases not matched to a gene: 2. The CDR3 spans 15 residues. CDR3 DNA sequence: TGTGCCTGGAGTGTAAAGCGGGGGGCCTACAATGAGCAGTTCTTC. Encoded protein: CAWSVKRGAYNEQFF.

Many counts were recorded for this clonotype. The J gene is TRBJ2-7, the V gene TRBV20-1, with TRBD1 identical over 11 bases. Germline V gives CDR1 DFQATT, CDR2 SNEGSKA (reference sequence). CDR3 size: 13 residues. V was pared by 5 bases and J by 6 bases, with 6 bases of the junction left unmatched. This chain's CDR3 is CSASRTGGSEQYF. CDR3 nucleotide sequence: TGCAGTGCTTCCCGGACAGGGGGCTCCGAGCAGTACTTC.

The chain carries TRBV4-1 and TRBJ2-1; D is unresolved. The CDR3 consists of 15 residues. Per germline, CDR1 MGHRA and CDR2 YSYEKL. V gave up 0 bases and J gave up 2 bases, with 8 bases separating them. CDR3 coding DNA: TGCGCCAGCAGCCAAGATATAGGAACCTACAATGAGCAGTTCTTC. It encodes CASSQDIGTYNEQFF.

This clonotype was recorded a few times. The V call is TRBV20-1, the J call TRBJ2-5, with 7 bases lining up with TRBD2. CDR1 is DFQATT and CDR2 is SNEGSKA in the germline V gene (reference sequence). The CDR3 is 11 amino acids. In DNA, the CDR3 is TGCAGGGGGGGGGATGGGGAGACCCAGTACTTC. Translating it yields CRGGDGETQYF.

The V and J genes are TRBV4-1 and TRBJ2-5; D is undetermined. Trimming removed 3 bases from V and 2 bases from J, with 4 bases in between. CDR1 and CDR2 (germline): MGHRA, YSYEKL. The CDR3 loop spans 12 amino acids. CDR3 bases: TGCGCCAGCAGCCAGATACAAGAGACCCAGTACTTC. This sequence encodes CASSQIQETQYF.

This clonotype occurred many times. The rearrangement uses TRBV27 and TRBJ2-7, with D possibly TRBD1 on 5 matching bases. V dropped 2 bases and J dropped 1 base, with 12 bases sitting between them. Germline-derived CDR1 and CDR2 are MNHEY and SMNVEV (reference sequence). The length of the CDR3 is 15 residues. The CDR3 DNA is TGTGCCAGCAGTTTACGGGCAGGGTCATCCTACGAGCAGTACTTC. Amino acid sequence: CASSLRAGSSYEQYF.

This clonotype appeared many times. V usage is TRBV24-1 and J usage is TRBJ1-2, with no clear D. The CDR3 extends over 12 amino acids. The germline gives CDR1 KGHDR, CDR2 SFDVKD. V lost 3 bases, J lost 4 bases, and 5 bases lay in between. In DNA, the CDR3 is TGTGCCACCAGTGATGGACGCTATGGCTACACCTTC. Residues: CATSDGRYGYTF.

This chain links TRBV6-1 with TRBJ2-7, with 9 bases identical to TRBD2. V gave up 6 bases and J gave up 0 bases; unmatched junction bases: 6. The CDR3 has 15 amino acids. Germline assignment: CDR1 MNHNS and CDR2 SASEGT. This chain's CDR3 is CASRESGRNSYEQYF. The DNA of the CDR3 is TGTGCCAGCAGGGAGAGCGGGAGGAACTCCTACGAGCAGTACTTC.

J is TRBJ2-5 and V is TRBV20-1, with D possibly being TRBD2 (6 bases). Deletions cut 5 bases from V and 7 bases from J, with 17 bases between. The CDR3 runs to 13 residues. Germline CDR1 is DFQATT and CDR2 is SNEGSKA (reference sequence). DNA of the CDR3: TGCAGTGCTGGCTTAATTGTGGAGGGGACCCAGTACTTC. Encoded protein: CSAGLIVEGTQYF.

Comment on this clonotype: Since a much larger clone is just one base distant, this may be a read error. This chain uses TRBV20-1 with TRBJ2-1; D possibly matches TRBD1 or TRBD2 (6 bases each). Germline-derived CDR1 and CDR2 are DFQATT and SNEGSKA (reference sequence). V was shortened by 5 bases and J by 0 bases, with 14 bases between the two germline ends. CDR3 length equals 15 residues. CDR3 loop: CSAETRGNSYNEQFF. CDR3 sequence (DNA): TGCAGTGCTGAGACTAGGGGGAACTCCTACAATGAGCAGTTCTTC.

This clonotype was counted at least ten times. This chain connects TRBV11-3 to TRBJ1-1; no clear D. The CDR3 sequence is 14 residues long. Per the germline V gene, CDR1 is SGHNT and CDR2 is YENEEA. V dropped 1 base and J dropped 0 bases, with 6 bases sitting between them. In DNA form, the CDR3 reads TGTGCCAGCAGCTTAGCCCCGATGAACACTGAAGCTTTCTTT. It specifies CASSLAPMNTEAFF.

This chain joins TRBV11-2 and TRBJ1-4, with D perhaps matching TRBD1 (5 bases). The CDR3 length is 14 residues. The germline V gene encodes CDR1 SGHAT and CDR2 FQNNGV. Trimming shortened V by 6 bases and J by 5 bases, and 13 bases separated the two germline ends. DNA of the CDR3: TGTGCCAGCAGGGGGGTCAAGATGAATGAAAAACTGTTTTTT. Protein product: CASRGVKMNEKLFF.

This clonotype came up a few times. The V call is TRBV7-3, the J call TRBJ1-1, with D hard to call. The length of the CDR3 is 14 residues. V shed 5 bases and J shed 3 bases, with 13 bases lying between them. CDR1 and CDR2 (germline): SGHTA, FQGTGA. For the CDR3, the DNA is TGTGCCAGCAGCCCCCCGGGATCTCACACTGAAGCTTTCTTT. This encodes CASSPPGSHTEAFF.

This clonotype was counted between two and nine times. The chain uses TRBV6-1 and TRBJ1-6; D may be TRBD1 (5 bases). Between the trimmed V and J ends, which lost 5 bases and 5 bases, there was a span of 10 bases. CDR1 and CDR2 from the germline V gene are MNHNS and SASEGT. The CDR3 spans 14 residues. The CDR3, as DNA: TGTGCCAGCAGTCGGACACAGGATAATTCACCCCTCCACTTT. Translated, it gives CASSRTQDNSPLHF.

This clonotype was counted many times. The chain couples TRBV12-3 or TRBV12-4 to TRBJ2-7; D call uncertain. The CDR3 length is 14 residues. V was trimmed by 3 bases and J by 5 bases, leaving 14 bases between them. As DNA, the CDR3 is TGTGCCAGCAGTTTCATCCCGAGCAGTAACGAGCAGTACTTC. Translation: CASSFIPSSNEQYF.

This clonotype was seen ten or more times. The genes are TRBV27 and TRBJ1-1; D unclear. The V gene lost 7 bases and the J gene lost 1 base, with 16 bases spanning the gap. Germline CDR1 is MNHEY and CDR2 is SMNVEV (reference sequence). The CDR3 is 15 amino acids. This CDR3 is CASTSHGAANTEAFF. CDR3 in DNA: TGTGCCAGCACCTCCCACGGAGCAGCGAACACTGAAGCTTTCTTT.

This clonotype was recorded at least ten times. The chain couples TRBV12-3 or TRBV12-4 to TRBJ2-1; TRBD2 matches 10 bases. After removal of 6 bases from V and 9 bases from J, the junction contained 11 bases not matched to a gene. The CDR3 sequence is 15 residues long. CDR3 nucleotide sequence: TGTGCCAGCAGCGCTCCTAGCGGGAGTCTCCCTGAGCAGTTCTTC. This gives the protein CASSAPSGSLPEQFF.

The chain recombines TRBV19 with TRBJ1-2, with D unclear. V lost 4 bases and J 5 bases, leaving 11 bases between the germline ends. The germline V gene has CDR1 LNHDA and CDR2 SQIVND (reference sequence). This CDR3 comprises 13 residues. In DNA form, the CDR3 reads TGTGCCAGTAGTAGCTCTGGGAGGTATGGCTACACCTTC. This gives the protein CASSSSGRYGYTF.

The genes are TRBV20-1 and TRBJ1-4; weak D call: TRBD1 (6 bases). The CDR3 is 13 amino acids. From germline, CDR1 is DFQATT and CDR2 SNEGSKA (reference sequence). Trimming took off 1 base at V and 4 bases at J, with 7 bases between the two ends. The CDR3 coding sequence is TGCAGTGCTAGAGGGACAGATAATGAAAAACTGTTTTTT. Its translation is CSARGTDNEKLFF.